This T cell receptor (beta chain) comes out of a study of technical replicates of blood from a few donors. Profiled with immunoSEQ multiplex PCR; TCRdb holds only in-frame clones, not every one. This sample yields about 56,000 clones, of which 90% to 95% are seen a single time; 2.5% to 3.5% belongs to the top ten. CDR3 length equals 15 residues. Germline CDR1 and CDR2: LGHNA and YSLEER. Deletions cut 4 bases from V and 8 bases from J, with 20 bases between. The rearrangement links TRBV4-3 to TRBJ1-2; D gene ambiguous. The receptor comes from a human donor in good health. Some clones in this sample may be carry-over from other donors' samples. Material: PBMCs. The CDR3 spells CASSPTPRVSDGYTF. CDR3 nucleotide sequence: TGCGCCAGCAGCCCGACCCCCCGGGTCTCCGACGGCTACACCTTC.